Below, one T cell receptor (beta chain) is given with its context. Its antigen is not known. A multiplex PCR was run with 60 Vbeta primers and 13 Jbeta primers. Assay used: immunoSEQ multiplex PCR; TCRdb lists only in-frame clones, some missing. The data show about 170,000 clones, roughly 80% seen once. The source of the sample is a study of cytomegalovirus exposure and HLA in healthy donors. Whole-study findings and limits: In a later analysis, HLA-C alleles had the fewest associated TCRs, DRB1 alleles the most.

CDR1 is SGHTA and CDR2 is FQGTGA in the germline V gene. V was clipped by 1 base and J by 4 bases, with 10 bases between them. The CDR3 runs to 14 residues. This chain links TRBV7-3 with TRBJ1-2; the D is unclear. The sequenced material came from PBMCs. This TCR derives from a female donor in good health and CMV-seronegative. The chain's CDR3 is CASSLNPEIYGYTF. DNA of the CDR3: TGTGCCAGCAGCTTAAATCCAGAAATCTATGGCTACACCTTC.